Shown below are 32 T cell receptor beta chains from a single sample sequenced in a study of cytomegalovirus exposure and HLA in healthy donors. The PCR made use of 60 Vbeta and 13 Jbeta primers. Here immunoSEQ multiplex PCR was the method, and the copy in TCRdb shows in-frame clones only, minus some. The table has roughly 230,000 clones, approximately 85% seen once. The sample was PBMCs. These receptors were obtained from a girl aged 2-15 years in good health and CMV-seronegative.

This clone was observed a single time. The chain employs TRBV4-2 and TRBJ1-2, with D perhaps TRBD1 (6 bases). Germline values: CDR1 LGHNA, CDR2 YNFKEQ. CDR3 length equals 15 residues. Trimming pared 3 bases from V and 2 bases from J, leaving 13 bases between. The CDR3 nucleotides read TGTGCCAGCAGCCATCACCGGGACAAAAACTATGGCTACACCTTC. Amino acids: CASSHHRDKNYGYTF.

This rearrangement joins TRBV29-1 to TRBJ2-7; D perhaps matches TRBD1 (6 bases). V was shortened by 0 bases and J by 4 bases, with 13 bases between the two germline ends. In germline, CDR1 is SQVTM, CDR2 ANQGSEA. The CDR3 contains 14 residues. For the CDR3, the DNA is TGCAGCGTTGAAGAAGACAGAGGGACATACGAGCAGTACTTC. As protein: CSVEEDRGTYEQYF.

The chain recombines TRBV6-1 with TRBJ2-1, with D maybe TRBD2 (6 bases). CDR1 is MNHNS, CDR2 SASEGT, per germline. The CDR3 covers 16 residues. V shed 2 bases and J shed 5 bases, with 16 bases lying between them. CDR3 nucleotide sequence: TGTGCCAGCAGTGAATGGGATGCGGGATCGAACAATGAGCAGTTCTTC. This translates into CASSEWDAGSNNEQFF.

This rearrangement joins TRBV12-5 to TRBJ2-3; D unresolved. Germline CDR1 LGHNT, CDR2 FRNRAP. V lost 4 bases to trimming and J lost 6 bases, with 5 bases between them. This CDR3 has 11 residues. The CDR3, as DNA: TGTGCTAGTGGTTCCTATGATACGCAGTATTTT. It yields the protein CASGSYDTQYF.

The chain recombines TRBV4-1 with TRBJ2-7, with a possible D match to TRBD1 (6 bases). There are 13 residues in the CDR3. V gave up 1 base and J gave up 6 bases, with 10 bases separating them. In germline, CDR1 is MGHRA, CDR2 YSYEKL. DNA of the CDR3: TGCGCCAGCAGCCAAGTAACAGGGTTCGAGCAGTACTTC. Its protein is CASSQVTGFEQYF.

This clone was seen a single time. The CDR3 spells CASSPLMETGVGEQYF. CDR3 nucleotide sequence: TGTGCCAGCTCACCCCTCATGGAGACAGGGGTGGGCGAGCAGTACTTC. V gene TRBV18 combines with J gene TRBJ2-7, with 8 bases aligning to TRBD1. Germline V gene data show CDR1 as KGHSH and CDR2 as LQKENI. V shed 3 bases, J shed 6 bases, and the junction held 13 bases outside the gene matches. The CDR3 contains 16 residues.

V and J are TRBV30 and TRBJ2-2, with D maybe TRBD1 (5 bases). The CDR3 sequence is 12 residues long. V was pared by 4 bases and J by 3 bases, with 6 bases between. CDR1 is GTSNPN, CDR2 SVGIG, per germline (reference sequence). CDR3 amino acids: CAWKGDTGELFF. In nucleotides, the CDR3 is TGTGCCTGGAAAGGGGACACCGGGGAGCTGTTTTTT.

J is TRBJ2-3 and V is TRBV4-1; 7 bases map to TRBD1. V lost 1 base to trimming and J lost 2 bases; unmatched junction nucleotides: 9. The CDR3 contains 17 residues. From germline, CDR1 is MGHRA and CDR2 YSYEKL. CDR3 DNA: TGCGCCAGCAGCCAAGTCGAGGGGGCATGGACCACAGATACGCAGTATTTT. Residues: CASSQVEGAWTTDTQYF.

The chain employs TRBV30 and TRBJ1-1; no clear D. The CDR3 extends over 13 amino acids. The V end was cut by 4 bases, the J end by 0 bases, with 9 bases between. Germline V lookup: CDR1 GTSNPN, CDR2 SVGIG (reference sequence). Here the CDR3 reads CAWNLGLNTEAFF. In DNA, the CDR3 is TGTGCCTGGAACCTAGGATTGAACACTGAAGCTTTCTTT.

This chain uses TRBV6-1 with TRBJ1-1, with D unclear. This CDR3 is built from 12 residues. The V gene lost 6 bases and the J gene lost 5 bases, with 10 bases spanning the gap. Per the germline V gene, CDR1 is MNHNS and CDR2 is SASEGT. CDR3 amino acids: CASRGAGTEAFF. In DNA form, the CDR3 reads TGTGCCAGCAGGGGAGCGGGGACTGAAGCTTTCTTT.

This clone was counted a few times. The rearrangement links TRBV7-9 to TRBJ1-2; D unclear. The CDR3 consists of 12 residues. Between the trimmed V and J ends, which lost 5 bases and 8 bases, there was a span of 12 bases. CDR1 and CDR2 (germline): SEHNR, FQNEAQ (reference sequence). The chain's CDR3 is CASSHSSPGYTF. CDR3 DNA: TGTGCCAGCAGCCACAGTTCGCCCGGCTACACCTTC.

The chain has TRBV4-1 and TRBJ2-2; weak D call: TRBD1 (6 bases). Trimming cost V 4 bases and J 6 bases, with 9 bases left between them. This CDR3 contains 13 residues. The germline V gene has CDR1 MGHRA and CDR2 YSYEKL. CDR3 bases: TGCGCCAGCAGCCCGCAGGGGCCCGGGGAGCTGTTTTTT. Translation: CASSPQGPGELFF.

V is TRBV19 and J is TRBJ1-1; weak D call: TRBD1 (6 bases). V lost 5 bases to trimming and J lost 4 bases, with 17 bases between them. The CDR3 has 15 residues. Germline V gives CDR1 LNHDA, CDR2 SQIVND (reference sequence). The CDR3 sequence: CASSPAGTDSTEAFF. The CDR3 bases are TGTGCCAGTAGTCCGGCCGGGACGGACAGCACTGAAGCTTTCTTT.

The V gene is TRBV14, the J gene TRBJ2-1; D is unclear. Germline V gene sequence: CDR1 SGHDN, CDR2 FVKESK. Trimming shortened V by 5 bases and J by 2 bases, and 7 bases separated the two germline ends. The CDR3 consists of 13 residues. CDR3 sequence reads: CASSSQAYNEQFF. The CDR3 DNA reads as TGTGCCAGCAGCTCCCAGGCCTACAATGAGCAGTTCTTC. Full variable domain (remainder filled in from reference TRBV14 and TRBJ2-1): EAGVTQFPSHSVIEKGQTVTLRCDPISGHDNLYWYRRVMGKEIKFLLHFVKESKQDESGMPNNRFLAERTGGTYSTLKVQPAELEDSGVYFCASSSQAYNEQFFGPGTRLTVL.

The J gene is TRBJ2-2, the V gene TRBV5-1, with 7 nucleotides matching TRBD1. Germline CDR1 is SGHRS and CDR2 is YFSETQ. CDR3 length: 16 amino acids. The V gene end was trimmed by 0 bases and the J gene end by 4 bases; junction bases not matched to a gene: 6. The CDR3 here is CASSLGSGGVTGELFF. The CDR3, as DNA: TGCGCCAGCAGCTTGGGCTCAGGGGGAGTCACCGGGGAGCTGTTTTTT. Full variable domain (rest looked up from reference TRBV5-1 and TRBJ2-2): KAGVTQTPRYLIKTRGQQVTLSCSPISGHRSVSWYQQTPGQGLQFLFEYFSETQRNKGNFPGRFSGRQFSNSRSEMNVSTLELGDSALYLCASSLGSGGVTGELFFGEGSRLTVL.

This clone has a single count. V gene TRBV5-1 combines with J gene TRBJ2-5, with 9 positions matching TRBD1. CDR3 length: 15 residues. Unmatched junction bases numbered 2, after V lost 0 bases and J lost 2 bases. Germline V gene lookup returns CDR1 SGHRS and CDR2 YFSETQ. In nucleotides, the CDR3 is TGCGCCAGCAGCTTGGGGGACAGGGATCAAGAGACCCAGTACTTC. Translating gives CASSLGDRDQETQYF.

The chain combines TRBV7-9 with TRBJ2-3; D is undetermined. The CDR3 sequence is 12 residues long. Germline V lookup: CDR1 SEHNR, CDR2 FQNEAQ (reference sequence). With 7 bases removed from V and 2 bases from J, the gap between germline ends came to 7 bases. The CDR3 DNA follows: TGTGCCAGCAACCCTAACACAGATACGCAGTATTTT. Protein product: CASNPNTDTQYF.

The chain links TRBV19 to TRBJ1-2, with D unclear. The CDR3 loop spans 14 amino acids. The germline V and J ends were trimmed by 6 bases and 8 bases, with 19 bases remaining between them. Per the germline V gene, CDR1 is LNHDA and CDR2 is SQIVND (reference sequence). Here the CDR3 reads CASREGRFISGYTF. The CDR3 nucleotides are TGTGCCAGTAGAGAGGGAAGGTTCATCTCAGGCTACACCTTC.

V gene TRBV5-6 combines with J gene TRBJ2-3; D call uncertain. Germline V gives CDR1 SGHDT, CDR2 YYEEEE. The CDR3 is 11 amino acids. The V gene lost 1 base and the J gene lost 5 bases, with 2 bases spanning the gap. CDR3: CASSLRDTQYF. The CDR3 nucleotides are TGTGCCAGCAGCTTGCGAGATACGCAGTATTTT.

This rearrangement joins TRBV5-6 to TRBJ2-5; TRBD1 might be the D (5 bases). CDR3 size: 16 residues. CDR1 is SGHDT and CDR2 is YYEEEE in the germline V gene. V lost 4 bases and J 1 base, leaving 17 bases between the germline ends. CDR3 DNA sequence: TGTGCCAGCAGCCACCATGAGACAGTAATCCAAGAGACCCAGTACTTC. This sequence encodes CASSHHETVIQETQYF.

J is TRBJ2-1 and V is TRBV10-3; D possibly corresponds to TRBD1 (5 bases). The CDR3 is 15 residues long. The V and J ends lost 2 bases and 4 bases respectively, with 12 bases between them. Germline assignment: CDR1 ENHRY and CDR2 SYGVKD. The CDR3: CAISEGARLYNEQFF. Here the CDR3 DNA reads TGTGCCATCAGTGAGGGGGCCAGATTATACAATGAGCAGTTCTTC.

The V gene is TRBV5-4, the J gene TRBJ1-3, with a tentative D call TRBD1 (6 bases). Germline V gene lookup returns CDR1 SGHNT and CDR2 YYREEE (reference sequence). The CDR3 has 15 residues. The V gene lost 10 bases and the J gene lost 1 base, with 18 bases spanning the gap. CDR3 sequence reads: CAGSRGGWSGNTIYF. The CDR3 nucleotides are TGTGCCGGATCGCGGGGGGGCTGGTCTGGAAACACCATATATTTT.

The genes are TRBV27 and TRBJ1-2; D call uncertain. Germline loops: CDR1 MNHEY, CDR2 SMNVEV (reference sequence). The CDR3 runs 14 residues. The V end was cut by 2 bases, the J end by 2 bases, with 9 bases between. DNA for the CDR3: TGTGCCAGCAGTTTAATCGACGGGAACTATGGCTACACCTTC. It is translated as CASSLIDGNYGYTF.

The chain employs TRBV7-2 and TRBJ2-5, with 10 bases lining up with TRBD2. The CDR3 extends over 16 amino acids. J was trimmed by 4 bases and V by 3 bases; bases with no gene match: 8. Per the germline V gene, CDR1 is SGHTA and CDR2 is FQGNSA. The CDR3 DNA reads as TGTGCCAGCAGCTTCTATTCGCTAGCGGGAGCAGAGACCCAGTACTTC. Amino acid sequence: CASSFYSLAGAETQYF.

V gene TRBV19 combines with J gene TRBJ2-6; D not resolved. The CDR3 contains 16 residues. Trimming took 3 bases from V and 2 from J, leaving 11 bases between them. Germline V lookup: CDR1 LNHDA, CDR2 SQIVND (reference sequence). The CDR3 is CASSILSTAGANVLTF. CDR3 bases: TGTGCCAGTAGTATCCTCTCCACGGCTGGGGCCAACGTCCTGACTTTC.

The chain carries TRBV19 and TRBJ1-3; no firm D call. In germline, CDR1 is LNHDA, CDR2 SQIVND (reference sequence). V shed 5 bases and J shed 0 bases, with 5 bases lying between them. The CDR3 runs 13 residues. The CDR3 DNA reads TGTGCCAGTAGTGACAACTCTGGAAACACCATATATTTT. Translated: CASSDNSGNTIYF.

A note on this clone: At the DNA level, this CDR3 is encoded by other sequences in the same sample as well. The chain recombines TRBV5-1 with TRBJ2-5, with D possibly TRBD2 on 5 matching bases. V was cut by 5 bases and J by 5 bases, with 7 bases left in between. The CDR3 consists of 11 residues. Germline V gene sequence: CDR1 SGHRS, CDR2 YFSETQ. The CDR3 protein is CASSSGETQYF. CDR3 bases: TGCGCCAGCAGTTCGGGGGAGACCCAGTACTTC.

The chain combines TRBV2 with TRBJ1-2; D remains unclear. The CDR3 is 13 amino acids. Germline-derived CDR1 and CDR2 are SNHLY and FYNNEI. Trimming took off 4 bases at V and 8 bases at J, with 14 bases between the two ends. The CDR3 sequence is CASSAVRMEGYTF. DNA for the CDR3: TGTGCCAGCAGTGCAGTACGGATGGAGGGCTACACCTTC.

J is TRBJ1-6 and V is TRBV4-1; D might be TRBD1 (6 bases). The CDR3 has 19 amino acids. Germline loops: CDR1 MGHRA, CDR2 YSYEKL. Trimming left V 0 bases short and J 3 bases short, with 18 bases between. CDR3 nucleotides: TGCGCCAGCAGCCAAGAGGGGGCGACGTTGGGTGACTATAATTCACCCCTCCACTTT. Translating gives CASSQEGATLGDYNSPLHF.

The chain couples TRBV5-1 to TRBJ1-6; D possibly corresponds to TRBD1 (5 bases). The CDR3 runs to 16 residues. The V gene lost 4 bases and the J gene lost 0 bases, with 11 bases spanning the gap. Germline V gene lookup returns CDR1 SGHRS and CDR2 YFSETQ. CDR3 residues: CASSPDTSSYNSPLHF. The CDR3 nucleotides read TGCGCCAGCAGCCCGGACACAAGCTCCTATAATTCACCCCTCCACTTT.

The chain is built from TRBV6-1 and TRBJ2-7, with D possibly being TRBD1 (6 bases). Trimming shortened V by 1 base and J by 3 bases, and 19 bases separated the two germline ends. There are 17 residues in the CDR3. The germline CDR1 and CDR2 sequences are MNHNS and SASEGT. The CDR3 sequence: CASSEGSSLQGRYEQYF. CDR3 nucleotides: TGTGCCAGCAGTGAAGGATCTAGTCTCCAGGGGCGCTACGAGCAGTACTTC.

This chain connects TRBV27 to TRBJ1-6; 10 bases agree with TRBD1. The CDR3 consists of 15 residues. Germline-derived CDR1 and CDR2 are MNHEY and SMNVEV (reference sequence). With V trimmed by 6 bases and J by 10 bases, 9 bases remained unmatched. In nucleotides, the CDR3 is TGTGCCAGCAGCCCGGGACAGGGGAAAAGCTCACCCCTCCACTTT. This encodes CASSPGQGKSSPLHF.